These T cell receptor beta chains were read from a single sample in a study of T cells in Graves' hyperthyroidism and ophthalmopathy. A single record per CDR3 protein comes from TCRdb applying MiXCR to the multiplex PCR reads. The table has about 130,000 distinct CDR3 sequences, over 20% seen once. Sequencing was carried out using blood. These receptors were obtained from a woman aged 50 to 60 with Graves' hyperthyroidism that later progressed to Graves' ophthalmopathy. Both conserved end residues are part of each CDR3. A D gene is named only where the DNA matches it firmly. A row's size may be missing; if present it is once, few, many or a size class.

size: many; D: -; V: TRBV20-1; J: TRBJ1-1; DNA: TGCAGTGCTAGACTCCCAGGCGGGAACACTGAAGCTTTCTTT; CDR3: CSARLPGGNTEAFF
size: -; D: -; V: TRBV2; J: TRBJ2-7; DNA: TGTGCCAGCAGGTACCGGGACTCCTACGAGCAGTACTTC; CDR3: CASRYRDSYEQYF
size: many; D: TRBD1; V: TRBV6-1; J: TRBJ2-2; DNA: TGTGCCAGCACTAGAGGGACAGGGGGCACCGGGGAGCTGTTTTTT; CDR3: CASTRGTGGTGELFF
size: few; D: TRBD1; V: TRBV14; J: TRBJ1-6; DNA: TGTGCCAGCAGCCAAGATGGGACAGGAGGGTCACCCCTCCACTTT; CDR3: CASSQDGTGGSPLHF
size: many; D: -; V: TRBV30; J: TRBJ2-5; DNA: TGTGCCTGGACCCCGTCGGGACGGGGACATCGAGAGGGGGCCCAGTACTTC; CDR3: CAWTPSGRGHREGAQYF
size: many; D: -; V: TRBV3-1; J: TRBJ2-7; DNA: TGTGCCAGCAGCCAAGTCTTATCCTACGAGCAGTACTTC; CDR3: CASSQVLSYEQYF
size: many; D: -; V: TRBV2; J: TRBJ2-2; DNA: TGTGCCAGCACCTCAGGGGAGGCCGGGGAGCTGTTTTTT; CDR3: CASTSGEAGELFF
size: many; D: TRBD1; V: TRBV20-1; J: TRBJ2-5; DNA: TGCAGTGCTAGGGGGACAGGGGGCATGGGTGAGACCCAGTACTTC; CDR3: CSARGTGGMGETQYF
size: many; D: TRBD1; V: TRBV6-1; J: TRBJ1-1; DNA: TGTGCCAGCAGTGGAGACAGGGGACGCGCTTTCTTT; CDR3: CASSGDRGRAFF
size: many; D: TRBD1; V: TRBV28; J: TRBJ2-6; DNA: TGTGCCAGCAGACCTCTTGTGGGGGACAGGTTTTCTCCTGGGGCCAACGTCCTGACTTTC; CDR3: CASRPLVGDRFSPGANVLTF
size: many; D: -; V: TRBV20-1; J: TRBJ1-2; DNA: TGCGGGAACGGACAAGACTATGGCTACACCTTC; CDR3: CGNGQDYGYTF
size: -; D: TRBD2; V: TRBV11-2; J: TRBJ2-1; DNA: TGTGCCAGCAGCTTAACGACTAGCGGGAGTTCGAATGAGCAGTTCTTC; CDR3: CASSLTTSGSSNEQFF
size: -; D: -; V: TRBV12-3/TRBV12-4; J: TRBJ1-3; DNA: TGTGCCAGCAGTTCGACAGACTCTGGAAACACCATATATTTT; CDR3: CASSSTDSGNTIYF
size: many; D: TRBD1; V: TRBV10-1; J: TRBJ2-7; DNA: TGCGCCAGCAGTGACGGGACAGGGCTCGTCGAGCAGTACTTC; CDR3: CASSDGTGLVEQYF
size: many; D: TRBD1; V: TRBV5-1; J: TRBJ2-3; DNA: TGCGCCAGCAGCTCCGGGACAGGGAAAGATACGCAGTATTTT; CDR3: CASSSGTGKDTQYF
size: many; D: -; V: TRBV29-1; J: TRBJ1-3; DNA: TGCAGCGTTCAGGGCTACGAGGGCTCTGGAAACACCATATATTTT; CDR3: CSVQGYEGSGNTIYF
size: -; D: -; V: TRBV11-2; J: TRBJ2-5; DNA: TGTGCCAGCAGCTTAGCGGGAGTGGAGACCCAGTACTTC; CDR3: CASSLAGVETQYF